The T cell receptor (beta chain) under discussion was sequenced for a study of lymphopenia after photon versus proton radiotherapy. Overall study findings and caveats: Authors raise, but do not show, better survival with proton therapy. Larger post-nadir TCR diversity loss correlated inversely with survival in deceased patients.

This clone was counted a single time. Its antigen is not known. The method was immunoSEQ multiplex PCR; TCRdb's version includes in-frame clones alone and lacks a portion of them. Of fewer than 25,000 clones in the sample, approximately 90% were seen once. This sequence originates from an elderly man with esophageal cancer. The source was peripheral blood, collected from a patient treated with proton-based radiotherapy.

The DNA of the CDR3 is TGTGCCAGTAGTATATCCCGGGACAGGGCTAACTATGGCTACACCTTC. This gives the protein CASSISRDRANYGYTF. The chain has TRBV19 and TRBJ1-2; the match to TRBD1 covers 9 bases. V dropped 2 bases and J dropped 0; count of bases not matched to a gene: 4. The length of the CDR3 is 16 residues. In germline, CDR1 is LNHDA, CDR2 SQIVND (reference sequence).